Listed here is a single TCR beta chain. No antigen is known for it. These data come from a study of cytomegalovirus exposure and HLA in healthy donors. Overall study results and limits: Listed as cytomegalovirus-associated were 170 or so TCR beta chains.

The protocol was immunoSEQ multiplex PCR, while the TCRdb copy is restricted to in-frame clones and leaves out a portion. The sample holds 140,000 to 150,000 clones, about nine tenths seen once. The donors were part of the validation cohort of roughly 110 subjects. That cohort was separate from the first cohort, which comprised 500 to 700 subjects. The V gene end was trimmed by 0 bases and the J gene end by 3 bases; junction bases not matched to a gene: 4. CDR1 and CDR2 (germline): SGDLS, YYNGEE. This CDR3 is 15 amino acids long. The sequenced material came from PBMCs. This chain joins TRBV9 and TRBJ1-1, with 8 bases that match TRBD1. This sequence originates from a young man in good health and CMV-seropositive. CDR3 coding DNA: TGTGCCAGCAGCGTAGGTGACAGGGGTTACACTGAAGCTTTCTTT. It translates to CASSVGDRGYTEAFF. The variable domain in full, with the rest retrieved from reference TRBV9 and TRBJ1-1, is DSGVTQTPKHLITATGQRVTLRCSPRSGDLSVYWYQQSLDQGLQFLIQYYNGEERAKGNILERFSAQQFPDLHSELNLSSLELGDSALYFCASSVGDRGYTEAFFGQGTRLTVV.